The clone carrying this TCR beta chain was counted a few times. The data belong to a study of blood T cells in healthy people across ages. Trimming left V 3 bases short and J 0 bases short, with 7 bases between. The length of the CDR3 is 15 residues. Germline-derived CDR1 and CDR2 are KGHDR and SFDVKD. Alongside a J-beta primer mix, a sample-barcoded 5' primer served in a second PCR lasting about 7 to 12 cycles. MiXCR was run by TCRdb on the 5' RACE reads, yielding one entry per CDR3 protein. This table has hundreds of thousands of distinct CDR3 sequences, 20% to 25% appearing once. The source material was blood. The TCR originated in an older man in good health. V and J are TRBV24-1 and TRBJ1-4; D remains unclear. The CDR3 bases are TGTGCCACCAGTGATACGGGTGCAACTAATGAAAAACTGTTTTTT. It specifies CATSDTGATNEKLFF.